The 17 T cell receptor beta chains listed next were all sequenced from one sample in a study of lymphopenia after photon versus proton radiotherapy. The repertoire was sequenced with immunoSEQ multiplex PCR; TCRdb's copy has only in-frame clones and lacks some. This table holds some 45,000 clones, approximately 83% found once. The sequenced sample was peripheral blood, obtained from a patient treated with proton-based radiotherapy. The receptors come from a woman aged 65 to 85 with pancreatic cancer.

The chain recombines TRBV6-1 with TRBJ2-1, with 8 bases identical to TRBD2. The junction had 5 bases not matched to a gene; V was cut back by 0 bases and J by 4 bases. Germline V gene data show CDR1 as MNHNS and CDR2 as SASEGT. This CDR3 contains 16 residues. CDR3: CASSEARLAGYNEQFF. In DNA, the CDR3 is TGTGCCAGCAGTGAAGCGAGGCTAGCGGGTTACAATGAGCAGTTCTTC.

The gene calls are TRBV15 and TRBJ2-1; TRBD2 matches 14 bases. Germline V gene data show CDR1 as LNHNV and CDR2 as YYDKDF (reference sequence). J gave up 9 bases and V 5 bases, and 6 bases lay outside the gene matches. This CDR3 contains 15 residues. CDR3 loop: CATSPGTSGRSEQFF. The CDR3 nucleotides are TGTGCCACCAGCCCCGGGACTAGCGGGAGAAGTGAGCAGTTCTTC.

This chain links TRBV7-3 with TRBJ2-6, with D unresolved. V was cut by 7 bases and J by 1 base, with 11 bases left in between. Looked up from germline, CDR1 is SGHTA and CDR2 is FQGTGA. This CDR3 spans 15 amino acids. CDR3 region: CASKDLRSGANVLTF. DNA of the CDR3: TGTGCCAGCAAGGACCTGCGGTCTGGGGCCAACGTCCTGACTTTC.

The rearrangement uses TRBV4-1 and TRBJ2-5; D gene unclear. The length of the CDR3 is 16 residues. V was clipped by 4 bases and J by 2 bases, with 17 bases between them. Germline CDR1 reads MGHRA; CDR2 reads YSYEKL. In nucleotides, the CDR3 is TGCGCCAGCAGCCTGGATATGACTCGCCGACAAGAGACCCAGTACTTC. Translation: CASSLDMTRRQETQYF.

This chain connects TRBV5-1 to TRBJ2-1; 9 bases are shared with TRBD2. Trimming at V came to 5 bases and at J to 6 bases, leaving 9 bases not matched to a gene. The CDR3 length is 15 residues. Germline CDR1 and CDR2: SGHRS and YFSETQ. As DNA, the CDR3 is TGCGCCAGCAGGCCCGGGACTAGCCCTCTCAATGAGCAGTTCTTC. As protein: CASRPGTSPLNEQFF. Complete variable domain (other parts from reference TRBV5-1 and TRBJ2-1): KAGVTQTPRYLIKTRGQQVTLSCSPISGHRSVSWYQQTPGQGLQFLFEYFSETQRNKGNFPGRFSGRQFSNSRSEMNVSTLELGDSALYLCASRPGTSPLNEQFFGPGTRLTVL.

J is TRBJ1-1 and V is TRBV20-1; D is unclear. CDR1 is DFQATT and CDR2 is SNEGSKA in the germline V gene (reference sequence). Trimming removed 6 bases from V and 4 bases from J, with 9 bases in between. CDR3 size: 11 residues. CDR3 in amino acids: CSAPVGTEAFF. The CDR3 DNA reads TGCAGTGCCCCGGTAGGCACTGAAGCTTTCTTT.

This clone was found a few times. Other DNA variants within this sample encode the same CDR3. The chain has TRBV7-3 and TRBJ2-3; 8 nucleotides agree with TRBD2. V was pared by 3 bases and J by 1 base, with 3 bases of the junction left unmatched. From germline, CDR1 is SGHTA and CDR2 FQGTGA. The CDR3 is 15 amino acids. Here the CDR3 DNA reads TGTGCCAGCAGCTTTGGGACTAGGGGCACAGATACGCAGTATTTT. Encoded protein: CASSFGTRGTDTQYF.

V and J are TRBV28 and TRBJ2-2; D is ambiguous. CDR3 length equals 13 residues. The V end lost 8 bases, the J end lost 11 bases, and 18 bases lay between the germline ends. Germline V gene data show CDR1 as MDHEN and CDR2 as SYDVKM. CDR3 DNA sequence: TGTGCCAGCTCTTCGGGCCCCCAAGGAGAGCTGTTTTTT. Its translation is CASSSGPQGELFF.

The chain has TRBV5-8 and TRBJ2-3, with 7 bases aligning to TRBD2. In germline, CDR1 is SGHTS, CDR2 YDEGEE. With V trimmed by 1 base and J by 4 bases, 9 bases remained unmatched. This CDR3 comprises 16 residues. CDR3 nucleotide sequence: TGTGCCAGCAGCTTGCAGGCGGGAGCCGGGGCAGATACGCAGTATTTT. Protein: CASSLQAGAGADTQYF.

CDR3 residues: CASSPRTSGRGGTGELFF. Here the CDR3 DNA reads TGCGCCAGCAGCCCCCGGACTAGCGGGAGAGGGGGCACCGGGGAGCTGTTTTTT. The chain combines TRBV5-1 with TRBJ2-2, with 13 nucleotides matching TRBD2. Germline V gene sequence: CDR1 SGHRS, CDR2 YFSETQ. Trimming removed 4 bases from V and 4 bases from J; junction bases left unmatched: 10. The CDR3 contains 18 residues.

The V and J genes are TRBV27 and TRBJ2-7; possible D gene TRBD2, 7 bases. This CDR3 is built from 15 residues. The V gene lost 4 bases and the J gene lost 7 bases, with 20 bases spanning the gap. CDR1 MNHEY and CDR2 SMNVEV come from the germline V gene (reference sequence). The CDR3 loop reads CASSSLGGGQREQYF. The DNA for the CDR3 is TGTGCCAGCAGTTCCTTGGGGGGGGGCCAGAGAGAGCAGTACTTC.

The chain joins TRBV6-1 to TRBJ1-1; unclear D gene. This CDR3 contains 13 residues. Germline values: CDR1 MNHNS, CDR2 SASEGT. V shed 6 bases and J shed 3 bases, with 11 bases lying between them. CDR3 region: CASRSRGDTEAFF. The CDR3 region has the DNA TGTGCCAGCAGGTCACGCGGGGACACTGAAGCTTTCTTT.

The J gene is TRBJ2-6, the V gene TRBV19; D may match TRBD1 or TRBD2 (5 bases each). Germline CDR1 is LNHDA and CDR2 is SQIVND (reference sequence). Trimming removed 5 bases at V and 1 base at J, with 21 bases between. The CDR3 is 19 amino acids. The CDR3 protein is CASSPGGQGHGSGANVLTF. The DNA for the CDR3 is TGTGCCAGTAGTCCCGGAGGTCAGGGCCATGGTTCTGGGGCCAACGTCCTGACTTTC. Drawing the rest from reference TRBV19 and TRBJ2-6, the complete variable domain is DGGITQSPKYLFRKEGQNVTLSCEQNLNHDAMYWYRQDPGQGLRLIYYSQIVNDFQKGDIAEGYSVSREKKESFPLTVTSAQKNPTAFYLCASSPGGQGHGSGANVLTFGAGSRLTVL.

The chain recombines TRBV4-1 with TRBJ2-2; the D gene could be TRBD1 or TRBD2 (5 bases each). Germline CDR1 and CDR2: MGHRA and YSYEKL. The CDR3 is 16 residues long. Trimming pared 0 bases from V and 3 bases from J, leaving 11 bases between. CDR3 in DNA: TGCGCCAGCAGCCAAGAGCTGGGGGTTCACACCGGGGAGCTGTTTTTT. It yields the protein CASSQELGVHTGELFF.

V and J are TRBV27 and TRBJ2-7, with D possibly being TRBD1 (6 bases). The length of the CDR3 is 14 residues. Germline V CDR1 and CDR2: MNHEY, SMNVEV (reference sequence). V was trimmed by 3 bases and J by 3 bases, leaving 12 bases between them. The CDR3 reads CASSLGASNYEQYF. In DNA, the CDR3 is TGTGCCAGCAGTTTGGGGGCCTCGAACTACGAGCAGTACTTC.

The chain combines TRBV23-1 with TRBJ2-7; D unclear. TRBV23-1 is sorted into the ORF group, with uncertain function. This CDR3 comprises 10 residues. Trimming removed 4 bases at V and 5 bases at J, with 3 bases between. The DNA of the CDR3 is TGCGCCAGCAGTCGGCACGAGCAGTACTTC. Translated, it gives CASSRHEQYF.

This clone was detected only a few times. The chain uses TRBV7-9 and TRBJ2-3; D perhaps matches TRBD2 (6 bases). Germline V gene lookup returns CDR1 SEHNR and CDR2 FQNEAQ (reference sequence). Trimming took 7 bases from V and 8 from J, leaving 34 bases between them. The CDR3 covers 19 residues. CDR3 coding DNA: TGTGCCAGCACCTCGGGGACCTTCGGGGGTGGCCTGGCGGCAGGTACGCAGTATTTT. Its protein product is CASTSGTFGGGLAAGTQYF.